The present T cell receptor beta chain was sequenced within a study of blood T cell repertoires in COVID-19. The wider study: PBMCs, B-cell-depleted T cells, or T cells were the source of the cDNA or gDNA that made up the material.

CDR1 MNHEY and CDR2 SVGEGT come from the germline V gene. The CDR3 spans 18 residues. Unmatched junction bases numbered 15, after V lost 5 bases and J lost 2 bases. Authors' processing steps: Amplifying reference gene primers gave estimates of nucleated cell counts. The data were produced by immunoSEQ multiplex PCR, yet TCRdb's version contains in-frame clones alone and is incomplete. V and J calls and clone size follow that table, whereas D and trimming were derived from the DNA. The data contain hundreds of thousands of clones, approximately 80% of them singletons. Sequences were obtained from peripheral blood. The sequence derives from a man aged 30 to 45 with active or convalescent COVID-19. V and J are TRBV6-2 or TRBV6-3 and TRBJ1-3; 7 bases are a match to TRBD1. The CDR3 spells CASSRRQGRGAAGNTIYF. The CDR3 nucleotides read TGTGCCAGCAGTAGACGACAGGGCCGTGGGGCGGCTGGAAACACCATATATTTT.